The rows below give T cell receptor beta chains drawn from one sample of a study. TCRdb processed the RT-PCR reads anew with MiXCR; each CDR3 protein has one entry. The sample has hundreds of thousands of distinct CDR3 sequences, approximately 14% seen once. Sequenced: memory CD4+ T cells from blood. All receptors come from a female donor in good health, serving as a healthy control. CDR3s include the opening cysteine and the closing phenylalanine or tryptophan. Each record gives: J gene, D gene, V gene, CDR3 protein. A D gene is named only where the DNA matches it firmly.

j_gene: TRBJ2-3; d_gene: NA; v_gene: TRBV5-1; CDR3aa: CASSPGTFTDTQYF
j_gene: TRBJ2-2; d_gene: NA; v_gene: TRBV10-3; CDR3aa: CAIGALGPGELFF
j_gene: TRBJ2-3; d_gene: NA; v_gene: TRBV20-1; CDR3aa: CSASGGTATDTQYF
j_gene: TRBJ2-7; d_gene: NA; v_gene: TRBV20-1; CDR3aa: CSARGSANSYEQYF
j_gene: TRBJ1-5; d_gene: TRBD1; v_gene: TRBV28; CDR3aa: CASSLDRGYNQPQHF
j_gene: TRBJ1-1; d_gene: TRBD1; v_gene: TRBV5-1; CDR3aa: CASSMGQVNTEAFF
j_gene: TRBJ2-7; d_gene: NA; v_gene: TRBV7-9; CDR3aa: CASSSPDGGKSYEQYF
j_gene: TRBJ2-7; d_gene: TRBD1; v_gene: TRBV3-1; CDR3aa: CASSPRTGAAYEQYF
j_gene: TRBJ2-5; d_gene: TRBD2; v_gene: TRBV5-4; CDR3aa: CASSSRTSGEQETQYF
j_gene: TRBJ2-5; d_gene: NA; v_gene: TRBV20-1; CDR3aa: CSARWGMETQYF
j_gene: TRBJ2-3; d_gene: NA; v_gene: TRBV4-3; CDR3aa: CASSQGAKLSTDTQYF
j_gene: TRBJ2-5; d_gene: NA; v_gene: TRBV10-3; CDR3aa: CAISESRTRGQETQYF
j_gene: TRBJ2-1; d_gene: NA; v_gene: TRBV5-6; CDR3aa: CASSPGLSSYNEQFF
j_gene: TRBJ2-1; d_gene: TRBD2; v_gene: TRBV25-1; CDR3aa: CASTPAGGRSSYNEQFF
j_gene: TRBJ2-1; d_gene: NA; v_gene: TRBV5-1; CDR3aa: CASSFTGTPNNEQFF
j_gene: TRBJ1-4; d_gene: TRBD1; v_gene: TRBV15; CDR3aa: CATSSPGQIYEKLFF
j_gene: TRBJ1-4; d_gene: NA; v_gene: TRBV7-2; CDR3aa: CASSPGTRGLRRVFF
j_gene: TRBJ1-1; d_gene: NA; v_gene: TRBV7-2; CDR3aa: CASSPRAENTEAFF
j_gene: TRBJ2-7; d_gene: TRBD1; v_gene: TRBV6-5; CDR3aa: CASRRDSTYEQYF
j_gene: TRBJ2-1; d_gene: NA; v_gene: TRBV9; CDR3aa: CASSVSAHTSYNEQFF
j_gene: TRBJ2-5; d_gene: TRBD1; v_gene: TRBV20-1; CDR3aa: CSVRGQGAGETQYF
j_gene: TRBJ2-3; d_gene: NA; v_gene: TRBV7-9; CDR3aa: CASSLGAVGGTDTQYF
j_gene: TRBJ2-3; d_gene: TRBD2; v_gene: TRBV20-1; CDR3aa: CSAPSGRTTPTDTQYF
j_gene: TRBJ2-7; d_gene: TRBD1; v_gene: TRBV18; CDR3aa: CASSPPNYGTGYEQYF
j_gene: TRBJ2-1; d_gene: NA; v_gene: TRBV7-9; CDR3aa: CASSFSGAGNEQFF
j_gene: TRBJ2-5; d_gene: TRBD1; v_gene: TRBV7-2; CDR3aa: CASSLVGDRGETQYF
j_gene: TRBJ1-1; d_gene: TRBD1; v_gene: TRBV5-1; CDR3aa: CASSFQGGSTEAFF
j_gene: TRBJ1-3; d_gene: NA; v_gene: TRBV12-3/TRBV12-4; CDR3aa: CASSRDSMSGNTIYF
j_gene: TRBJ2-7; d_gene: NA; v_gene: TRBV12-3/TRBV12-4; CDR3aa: CASSLDGNYEQYF
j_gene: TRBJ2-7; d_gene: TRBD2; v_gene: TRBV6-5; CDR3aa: CASGWRRGTTYEQYF
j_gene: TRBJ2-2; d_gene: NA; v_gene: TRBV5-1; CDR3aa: CASSLDGSGELFF
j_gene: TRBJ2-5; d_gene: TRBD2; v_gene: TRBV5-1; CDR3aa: CASSDMGGSETQYF
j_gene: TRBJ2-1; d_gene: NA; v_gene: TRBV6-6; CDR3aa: CASSYSGGVNEQFF
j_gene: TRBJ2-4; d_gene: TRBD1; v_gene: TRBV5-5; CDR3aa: CASGPGQGNIQYF
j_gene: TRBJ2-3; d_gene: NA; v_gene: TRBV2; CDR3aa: CASIGSSRVTDTQYF
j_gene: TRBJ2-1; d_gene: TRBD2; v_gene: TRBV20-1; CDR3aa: CSASGRASEQFF
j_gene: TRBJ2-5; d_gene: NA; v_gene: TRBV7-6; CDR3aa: CASSYGFKETQYF
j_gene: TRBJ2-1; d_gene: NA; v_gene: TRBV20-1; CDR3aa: CSASPGWANPQFF
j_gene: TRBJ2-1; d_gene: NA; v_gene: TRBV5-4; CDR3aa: CASSSQGGGDNEQFF
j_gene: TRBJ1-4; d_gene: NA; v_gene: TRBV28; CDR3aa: CASSSRGIEKLFF
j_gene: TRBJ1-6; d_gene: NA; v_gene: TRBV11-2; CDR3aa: CASAAIDNSPLHF
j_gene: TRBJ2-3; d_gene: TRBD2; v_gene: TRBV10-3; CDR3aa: CAISDYLAGASTDTQYF
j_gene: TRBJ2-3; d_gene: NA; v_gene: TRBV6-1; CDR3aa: CASRTTGITDTQYF
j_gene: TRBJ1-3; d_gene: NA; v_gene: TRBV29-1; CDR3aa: CSVDGQGGNTIYF
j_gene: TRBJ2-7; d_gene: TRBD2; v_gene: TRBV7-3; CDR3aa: CASSLMGGTYEQYF
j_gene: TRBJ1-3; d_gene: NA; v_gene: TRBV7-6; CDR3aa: CASSLARNTGNTIYF
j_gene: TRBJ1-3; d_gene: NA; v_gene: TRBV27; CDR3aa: CASSPTGSPRSNTIYF
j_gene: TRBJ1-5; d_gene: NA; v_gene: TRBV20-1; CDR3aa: CSARDRDSYSNQPQHF
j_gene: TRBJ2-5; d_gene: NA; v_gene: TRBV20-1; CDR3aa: CSAQTPGEETQYF
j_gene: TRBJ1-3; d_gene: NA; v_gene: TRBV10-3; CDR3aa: CATDMDNNSGNTIYF
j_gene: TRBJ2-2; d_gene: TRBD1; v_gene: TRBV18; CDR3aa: CASSPQPLGQVNTGELFF
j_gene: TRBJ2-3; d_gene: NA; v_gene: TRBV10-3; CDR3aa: CAVGTAATDTQYF
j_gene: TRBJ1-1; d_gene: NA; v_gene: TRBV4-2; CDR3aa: CASSQGMRSNTEAFF
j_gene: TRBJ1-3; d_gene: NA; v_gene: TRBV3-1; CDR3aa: CASSQDYPQGSGNTIYF
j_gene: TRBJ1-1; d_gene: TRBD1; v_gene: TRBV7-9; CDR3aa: CASSPMTGGWGTEAFF
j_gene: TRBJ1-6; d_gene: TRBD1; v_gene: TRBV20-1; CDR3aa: CSATKTRGFNSPLHF
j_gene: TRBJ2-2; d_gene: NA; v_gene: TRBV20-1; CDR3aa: CSARVAANTGELFF
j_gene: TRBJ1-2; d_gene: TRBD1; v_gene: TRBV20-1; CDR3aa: CSASPGTGGGYTF
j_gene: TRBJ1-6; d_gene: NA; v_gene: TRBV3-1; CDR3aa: CASSRPRESPLHF
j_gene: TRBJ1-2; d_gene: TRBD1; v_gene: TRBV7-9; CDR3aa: CASSSLTGGAVSGYTF